The following is a T cell receptor (beta chain) sequence with its context. The same CDR3 arises from other DNA sequences in this sample as well. This specimen belongs to a study of T cell changes during pregnancy in multiple sclerosis. Profiling relied on immunoSEQ multiplex PCR, and the TCRdb table lists in-frame clones only, not all of them. The data contain some 77,000 clones, roughly 92% of them singletons. Germline V gene lookup returns CDR1 GTSNPN and CDR2 SVGIG (reference sequence). The CDR3 has 12 residues. V lost 3 bases to trimming and J lost 4 bases, with 9 bases between them. V usage is TRBV30 and J usage is TRBJ1-1, with a possible D match to TRBD1 (5 bases). Sequenced here: peripheral blood, sampled in the second trimester of pregnancy. This sequence originates from a female donor in good health, enrolled as a control in a pregnancy study. CDR3 loop: CAWRQGGTEAFF. For the CDR3, the DNA is TGTGCCTGGAGGCAGGGAGGCACTGAAGCTTTCTTT.